This T cell receptor beta chain came from a study of T cells in Graves' hyperthyroidism and ophthalmopathy. Points from the study as a whole: In validation, the model predicted ophthalmopathy. These predictions came a median about 6.5 months before onset. Peripheral blood also featured most of the thyroid clonotypes expanded above 0.001. A 13 V-J signature model discriminated ophthalmopathy versus stable hyperthyroidism.

CDR3 length: 14 amino acids. V was clipped by 6 bases and J by 7 bases, with 18 bases between them. Germline CDR1 MNHEY, CDR2 SVGAGI. With respect to this clonotype: Its cognate antigen is unknown.

More than 9.5 ml fresh peripheral blood yielded the PBMCs. It was RNA transcripts that yielded the amplified TCR beta CDR3 regions. During a first-round RT-PCR of the TCR CDR3, the HTBI primer set was used. TCRdb used MiXCR to reprocess the multiplex PCR reads, holding one entry per CDR3 protein. This sample has roughly 500,000 distinct CDR3 sequences, with approximately 24% found just once. The V call is TRBV6-5, the J call TRBJ1-2; no definite D call. This receptor was taken from a woman in her thirties with Graves' ophthalmopathy. The sequencing input was blood. CDR3 sequence reads: CASRSRDTVGGYTF. CDR3 bases: TGTGCCAGCAGATCTCGTGACACCGTCGGTGGCTACACCTTC.